This T cell receptor (beta chain) was sequenced in a study of T-cell reconstitution after alpha-beta-depleted transplantation in children. Study conclusions and caveats: Reportedly, roughly two months post-transplant, alpha-beta T cells arose from several hundred expanded graft clones.

With respect to this clonotype: Its antigen is as yet unknown. Being one base from a much bigger clone, this may be a read error. The missing conserved phenylalanine or tryptophan at the end of this CDR3 makes a read error likely.

Unique molecular identifiers were built into the TCRbeta library. Each CDR3 protein is one row after TCRdb ran MiXCR on the PCR reads. The sample consists of about 200,000 distinct CDR3 sequences, roughly 6.5% of them appearing once. V shed 1 base and J shed 7 bases, with 17 bases lying between them. From germline, CDR1 is SGHTA and CDR2 FQGNSA. The CDR3 runs to 15 residues. Source: PBMCs, taken before TCRalphabeta/CD19-depleted stem cell transplant. The rearrangement links TRBV7-2 to TRBJ2-7; possible D gene TRBD1, 5 bases. The source is a girl under three years old with combined immunodeficiency, due to receive a stem cell transplant. In DNA, the CDR3 is TGTGCCAGCAGCTTAGTTCAGGGTGTGGTATGGGAGCAGTACTAC. It encodes CASSLVQGVVWEQYY.